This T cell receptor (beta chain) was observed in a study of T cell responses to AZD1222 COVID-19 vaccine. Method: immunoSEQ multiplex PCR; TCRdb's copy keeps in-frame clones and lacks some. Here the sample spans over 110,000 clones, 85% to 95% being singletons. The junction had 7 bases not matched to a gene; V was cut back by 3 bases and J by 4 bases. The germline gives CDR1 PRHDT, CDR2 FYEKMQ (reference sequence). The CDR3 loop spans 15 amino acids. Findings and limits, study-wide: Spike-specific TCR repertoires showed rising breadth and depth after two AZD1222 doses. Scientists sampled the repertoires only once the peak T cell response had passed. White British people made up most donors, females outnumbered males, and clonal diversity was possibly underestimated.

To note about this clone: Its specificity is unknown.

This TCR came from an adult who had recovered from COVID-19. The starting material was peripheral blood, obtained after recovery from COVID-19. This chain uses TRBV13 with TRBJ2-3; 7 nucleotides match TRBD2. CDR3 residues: CASSLGGSGPDTQYF. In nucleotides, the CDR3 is TGTGCCAGCAGCTTGGGGGGGAGCGGGCCAGATACGCAGTATTTT.